Below are 5 T cell receptor beta chains sequenced from a single sample in a study of blood T cell repertoires in COVID-19. The table came from immunoSEQ multiplex PCR; TCRdb's copy has only in-frame clones and leaves some out. The sample includes a few hundred thousand clones, around 87% seen only once; the top ten take about 1%. What was sequenced was PBMCs or T cells enriched from blood (not recorded which). Source of these receptors: a man in his late teens or twenties who had recovered from COVID-19.

The chain combines TRBV7-8 with TRBJ1-5, with D possibly TRBD1 on 5 matching bases. This CDR3 has 15 residues. V gave up 3 bases and J gave up 3 bases, with 12 bases separating them. Per germline, CDR1 SGHVS and CDR2 FQNEAQ. CDR3 bases: TGTGCCAGCAGCTTGGTCTCAGGGAACAATCAGCCCCAGCATTTT. Translation gives CASSLVSGNNQPQHF.

The V call is TRBV28, the J call TRBJ1-3, with D unclear. This CDR3 is built from 13 residues. Trimming removed 3 bases from V and 2 bases from J, with 5 bases in between. Germline lookup yields CDR1 MDHEN and CDR2 SYDVKM. CDR3 DNA sequence: TGTGCCAGCAGTTTTCCCGCTGGAAACACCATATATTTT. Translated: CASSFPAGNTIYF.

The chain combines TRBV3-1 (or the pseudogene TRBV3-2) with TRBJ2-3; the D gene is possibly TRBD2 (5 bases). Germline values: CDR1 LGHDT, CDR2 YNNKEL (reference sequence). The CDR3 runs to 12 residues. Trimming took off 8 bases at V and 7 bases at J, with 13 bases between the two ends. CDR3 DNA: TGTGCCAGCGAGGCTAACGGGAATACGCAGTATTTT. It translates to CASEANGNTQYF.

The chain carries TRBV4-1 and TRBJ2-1, with D possibly being TRBD1 (5 bases). The CDR3 covers 17 residues. Trimming pared 5 bases from V and 1 base from J, leaving 18 bases between. Germline lookup yields CDR1 MGHRA and CDR2 YSYEKL. The CDR3 nucleotides read TGCGCCAGCAGCTACTTCTTTCAGGGATCTTCCTACAATGAGCAGTTCTTC. Its translation is CASSYFFQGSSYNEQFF.

The chain is built from TRBV5-1 and TRBJ2-7; weak D call: TRBD1 (5 bases). The germline gives CDR1 SGHRS, CDR2 YFSETQ. The germline V and J ends were trimmed by 2 bases and 3 bases, with 12 bases remaining between them. The CDR3 contains 14 residues. The DNA for the CDR3 is TGCGCCAGCAGCTTCCCCGATGACAGCTACGAGCAGTACTTC. This codes for CASSFPDDSYEQYF.